Sequencing of this T cell receptor (beta chain) was carried out in a study of early T cells in non-severe SARS-CoV-2 infection. Whole-study context: Sequencing targeted bulk RNA from unsorted whole blood, leaving chains unpaired.

Trimming stripped 2 bases from V and 4 bases from J, with 12 bases between. The CDR3 length is 15 residues. Germline V lookup: CDR1 MNHEY, CDR2 SVGAGI. In TCRdb, the 5' RACE reads were re-called with MiXCR into one record per CDR3 protein. The table shows 100,000 to 120,000 distinct CDR3 sequences, with roughly an eighth occurring only once. This clonotype was detected a few times. J is TRBJ1-3 and V is TRBV6-5, with D unresolved. This sequence was found in an adult who was a healthcare worker with PCR-confirmed SARS-CoV-2 infection or an uninfected control (not recorded which). The material was whole blood, obtained at baseline. CDR3 region: CASSYEPIGGNTIYF. CDR3 DNA sequence: TGTGCCAGCAGTTACGAGCCGATCGGAGGAAACACCATATATTTT.